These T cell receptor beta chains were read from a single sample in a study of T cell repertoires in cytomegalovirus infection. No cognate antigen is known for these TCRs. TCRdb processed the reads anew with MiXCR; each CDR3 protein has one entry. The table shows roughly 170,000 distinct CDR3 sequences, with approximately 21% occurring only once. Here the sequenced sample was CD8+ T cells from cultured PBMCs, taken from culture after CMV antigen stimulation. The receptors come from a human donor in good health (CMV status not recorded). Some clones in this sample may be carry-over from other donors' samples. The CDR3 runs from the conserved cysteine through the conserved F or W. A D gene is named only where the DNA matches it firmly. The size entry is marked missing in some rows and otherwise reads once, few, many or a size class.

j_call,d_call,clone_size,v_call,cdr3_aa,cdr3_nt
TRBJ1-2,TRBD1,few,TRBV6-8,CASIGQGTFNYGYTF,TGTGCCAGCATTGGACAGGGAACCTTTAACTATGGCTACACCTTC
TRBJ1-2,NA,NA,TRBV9,CASSVATISRREGGYTF,TGTGCCAGCAGCGTAGCTACGATCAGTCGCCGGGAGGGAGGCTACACCTTC
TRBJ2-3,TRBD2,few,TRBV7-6,CASSSGTSGGAEQDTQYF,TGTGCCAGCAGCTCCGGCACTAGCGGGGGCGCCGAGCAAGATACGCAGTATTTT
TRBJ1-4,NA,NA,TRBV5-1,CASSLSGQNNEKLFF,TGCGCCAGCAGCTTGTCCGGGCAGAATAATGAAAAACTGTTTTTT
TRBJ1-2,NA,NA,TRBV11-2,CASSYTPGQNYGYTF,TGTGCCAGCAGCTACACCCCTGGACAGAACTATGGCTACACCTTC
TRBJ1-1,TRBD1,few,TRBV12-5,CASGLDRGLTEAFF,TGTGCTAGTGGTTTGGACAGGGGGTTAACTGAAGCTTTCTTT
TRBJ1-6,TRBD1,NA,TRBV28,CASSLGQGFNSPLHF,TGTGCCAGCAGTCTCGGACAGGGATTCAATTCACCCCTCCACTTT
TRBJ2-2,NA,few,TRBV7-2,CASTQGFGTGELFF,TGTGCCAGCACTCAAGGCTTCGGGACCGGGGAGCTGTTTTTT
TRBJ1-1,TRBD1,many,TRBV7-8,CASSLGTGALNTEAFF,TGTGCCAGCAGCTTAGGGACAGGGGCCCTTAACACTGAAGCTTTCTTT
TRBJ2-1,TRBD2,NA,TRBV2,CASSGLADYNEQFF,TGTGCCAGCAGTGGACTAGCGGACTACAATGAGCAGTTCTTC
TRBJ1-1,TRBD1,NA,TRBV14,CASSSTGRVAFF,TGTGCCAGCAGCTCGACAGGGAGAGTGGCTTTCTTT
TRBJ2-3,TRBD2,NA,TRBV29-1,CSAPVFSGDRTDTQYF,TGCAGCGCCCCCGTGTTTAGCGGGGATCGCACAGATACGCAGTATTTT
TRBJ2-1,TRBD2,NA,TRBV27,CASSDLTSGATYNEQFF,TGTGCCAGCAGCGACTTGACTAGCGGGGCCACCTACAATGAGCAGTTCTTC
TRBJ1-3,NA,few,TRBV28,CASSFPTGTTGNTIYF,TGTGCCAGCAGTTTTCCCACCGGGACAACTGGAAACACCATATATTTT
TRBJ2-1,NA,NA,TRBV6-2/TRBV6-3,CASSANNEQFF,TGTGCCAGCAGTGCTAACAATGAGCAGTTCTTC
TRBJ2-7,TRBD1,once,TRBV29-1,CSVVWDRAYEQYF,TGCAGCGTTGTATGGGACAGGGCTTACGAGCAGTACTTC
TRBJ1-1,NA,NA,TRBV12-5,CASGLAPIQMNTEAFF,TGTGCTAGTGGTTTGGCGCCGATACAGATGAACACTGAAGCTTTCTTT
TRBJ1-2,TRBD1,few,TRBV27,CASSISGQGEDGYTF,TGTGCCAGCAGTATATCGGGACAGGGAGAAGATGGCTACACCTTC
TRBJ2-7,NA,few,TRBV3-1,CASSQDHTSSYEQYF,TGTGCCAGCAGCCAAGATCACACGAGCTCCTACGAGCAGTACTTC
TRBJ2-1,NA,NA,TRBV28,CASSLPLNEQFF,TGTGCCAGCAGTTTACCCCTCAATGAGCAGTTCTTC
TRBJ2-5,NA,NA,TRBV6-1,CASSYSPRTQYF,TGTGCCAGCAGTTACAGCCCACGGACCCAGTACTTC
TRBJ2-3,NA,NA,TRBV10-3,CAIRGDTQYF,TGTGCCATCCGTGGAGATACGCAGTATTTT
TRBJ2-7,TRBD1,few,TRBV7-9,CASSFGFEDRGTREQYF,TGTGCCAGCAGCTTCGGTTTCGAGGACAGGGGTACGAGGGAGCAGTACTTC
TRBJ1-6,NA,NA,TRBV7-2,CASSLAVPGAWNSPLHF,TGTGCCAGCAGCTTAGCCGTTCCAGGGGCTTGGAATTCACCCCTCCACTTT
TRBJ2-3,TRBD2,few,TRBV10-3,CAISGGTTSGEINRYQYF,TGTGCCATCAGTGGGGGGACGACTAGCGGGGAGATTAACAGATACCAGTATTTT
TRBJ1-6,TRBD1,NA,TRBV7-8,CASSLIGGTDNSPLHF,TGTGCCAGCAGCTTAATCGGCGGGACAGATAATTCACCCCTCCACTTT
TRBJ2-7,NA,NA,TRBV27,CASSPFSPYEQYF,TGTGCCAGCAGCCCTTTTAGCCCCTACGAGCAGTACTTC
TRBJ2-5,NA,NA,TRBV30,CAWVSVGGRGTQYF,TGTGCCTGGGTTTCCGTGGGGGGCCGGGGGACCCAGTACTTC
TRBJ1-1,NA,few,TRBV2,CASSAGVAFF,TGTGCCAGCAGTGCAGGGGTAGCTTTCTTT
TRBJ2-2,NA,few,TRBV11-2,CASSHTTVTGELFF,TGTGCCAGCAGCCACACGACAGTAACCGGGGAGCTGTTTTTT
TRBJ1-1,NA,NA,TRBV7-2,CASSYPGRKNTEAFF,TGTGCCAGCAGCTACCCAGGGAGGAAGAACACTGAAGCTTTCTTT
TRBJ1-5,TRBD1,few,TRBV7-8,CASIPTGTGGDQPQHF,TGTGCCAGCATACCAACCGGGACAGGCGGCGATCAGCCCCAGCATTTT